The next 12 T cell receptor beta chains were all read from a single sample in a study of cytomegalovirus exposure and HLA in healthy donors. PCR primers comprised 60 Vbeta and 13 Jbeta primers. Some clones are missing from TCRdb's copy, which holds only in-frame ones; the method was immunoSEQ multiplex PCR. The sample includes roughly 100,000 clones, more than 65% of them seen just once. The source material was PBMCs. These receptors were taken from a woman aged 45-65 years in good health and CMV-seropositive.

This chain connects TRBV4-1 to TRBJ1-2; TRBD1 matches at 7 bases. CDR3 length: 12 amino acids. After removal of 5 bases from V and 6 bases from J, the junction contained 3 bases not matched to a gene. Germline-derived CDR1 and CDR2 are MGHRA and YSYEKL. This chain's CDR3 is CASSRGRDGYTF. The CDR3 DNA sequence: TGCGCCAGCAGCAGGGGGCGGGATGGCTACACCTTC.

The V and J genes are TRBV28 and TRBJ1-4, with 8 positions matching TRBD1. Germline V CDR1 and CDR2: MDHEN, SYDVKM. Unmatched junction bases numbered 13, after V lost 6 bases and J lost 7 bases. The length of the CDR3 is 16 residues. The CDR3 bases are TGTGCCAGCAGACGGACAGGGCTAATGACCGGTGAAAAACTGTTTTTT. It encodes CASRRTGLMTGEKLFF. The variable domain in full, completed from reference TRBV28 and TRBJ1-4, reads DVKVTQSSRYLVKRTGEKVFLECVQDMDHENMFWYRQDPGLGLRLIYFSYDVKMKEKGDIPEGYSVSREKKERFSLILESASTNQTSMYLCASRRTGLMTGEKLFFGSGTQLSVL.

Many counts were recorded for this clone. The chain uses TRBV5-6 and TRBJ1-1; D gene uncertain. The CDR3 runs 11 residues. CDR1 and CDR2 (germline): SGHDT, YYEEEE. V was pared by 4 bases and J by 5 bases, with 6 bases between. CDR3: CASSGKTEAFF. The CDR3 DNA reads as TGTGCCAGCAGCGGCAAGACTGAAGCTTTCTTT.

This rearrangement joins TRBV19 to TRBJ1-5; 8 nucleotides line up with TRBD1. The CDR3 runs 14 residues. The V gene end was trimmed by 3 bases and the J gene end by 7 bases; junction bases not matched to a gene: 5. Germline V gives CDR1 LNHDA, CDR2 SQIVND (reference sequence). The CDR3 bases are TGTGCCAGTAGTATGGACAGGGAATGGCAGCCCCAGCATTTT. Its translation: CASSMDREWQPQHF.

The V call is TRBV4-2, the J call TRBJ1-2, with D possibly being TRBD1 (5 bases). The germline V gene has CDR1 LGHNA and CDR2 YNFKEQ. The CDR3 is 16 residues long. Trimming stripped 0 bases from V and 0 bases from J, with 11 bases between. The CDR3 bases are TGTGCCAGCAGCCAAGATAATGACAGAACTAACTATGGCTACACCTTC. It translates to CASSQDNDRTNYGYTF.

This clone occurred a few times. The J gene is TRBJ1-3, the V gene TRBV5-1; 8 nucleotides line up with TRBD1. Germline loops: CDR1 SGHRS, CDR2 YFSETQ. Trimming took 0 bases from V and 9 from J; bases not matched to a gene: 2. The CDR3 is made up of 13 amino acids. The CDR3 DNA reads TGCGCCAGCAGCTTGGGACAGGGGAGCACCATATATTTT. Amino acid sequence: CASSLGQGSTIYF. Filled out from reference TRBV5-1 and TRBJ1-3, the complete variable domain reads KAGVTQTPRYLIKTRGQQVTLSCSPISGHRSVSWYQQTPGQGLQFLFEYFSETQRNKGNFPGRFSGRQFSNSRSEMNVSTLELGDSALYLCASSLGQGSTIYFGEGSWLTVV.

This rearrangement joins TRBV6-6 to TRBJ2-6; D gene uncertain. CDR1 and CDR2 (germline): MNHNY, SVGAGI (reference sequence). V was shortened by 7 bases and J by 1 base, with 5 bases between the two germline ends. This CDR3 comprises 13 residues. The CDR3 coding sequence is TGTGCCAGCATTCCGTCTGGGGCCAACGTCCTGACTTTC. It translates to CASIPSGANVLTF.

The chain links TRBV5-1 to TRBJ1-6; D is possibly TRBD1 (6 bases). Germline lookup yields CDR1 SGHRS and CDR2 YFSETQ. The CDR3 extends over 14 amino acids. V gave up 2 bases and J gave up 7 bases, with 10 bases separating them. CDR3 coding DNA: TGCGCCAGCAGCTTTGGAACAGGGAATTCACCCCTCCACTTT. It yields the protein CASSFGTGNSPLHF.

The chain uses TRBV28 and TRBJ2-7; no reliable D call. The CDR3 length is 14 residues. Germline CDR1 MDHEN, CDR2 SYDVKM. V dropped 2 bases and J dropped 0 bases, with 8 bases sitting between them. The CDR3 spells CASSLSAPSYEQYF. CDR3 in DNA: TGTGCCAGCAGTTTAAGCGCACCCTCCTACGAGCAGTACTTC.

This sequence joins TRBV7-6 and TRBJ1-5, with D perhaps TRBD1 (5 bases). The ends were cut back, 1 base at V and 5 bases at J, with 6 bases in the middle. The CDR3 contains 13 residues. Germline values: CDR1 SGHVS, CDR2 FNYEAQ. In DNA form, the CDR3 reads TGTGCCAGCAGCTTAGGGGGGGATCAGCCCCAGCATTTT. It yields the protein CASSLGGDQPQHF.

This chain uses TRBV19 with TRBJ1-2; a weak D match, TRBD1 (6 bases). The germline V and J ends were trimmed by 6 bases and 1 base, with 12 bases remaining between them. CDR1 is LNHDA and CDR2 is SQIVND in the germline V gene (reference sequence). This CDR3 has 14 amino acids. Written as DNA, the CDR3 is TGTGCCAGTAGGCTAACAGGGAATAACTATGGCTACACCTTC. Translating it yields CASRLTGNNYGYTF.

This clone turned up a few times. The V call is TRBV2, the J call TRBJ2-5, with D tentatively TRBD1 (5 bases). The length of the CDR3 is 12 residues. Germline-derived CDR1 and CDR2 are SNHLY and FYNNEI. Between the trimmed V and J ends, which lost 4 bases and 4 bases, there was a span of 7 bases. The CDR3 loop reads CASSVRGETQYF. The CDR3 DNA reads as TGTGCCAGCAGTGTTAGGGGAGAGACCCAGTACTTC.